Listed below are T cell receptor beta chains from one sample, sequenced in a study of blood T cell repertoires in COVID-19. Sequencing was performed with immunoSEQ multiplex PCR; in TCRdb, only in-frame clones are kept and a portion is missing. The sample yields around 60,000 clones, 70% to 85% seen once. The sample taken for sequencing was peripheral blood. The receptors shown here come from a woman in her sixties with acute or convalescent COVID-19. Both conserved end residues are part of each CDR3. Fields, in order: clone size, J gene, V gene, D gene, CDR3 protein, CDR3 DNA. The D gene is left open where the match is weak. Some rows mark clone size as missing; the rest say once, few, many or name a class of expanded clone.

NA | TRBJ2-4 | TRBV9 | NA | CASSVDQGRIAKNIQYF | TGTGCCAGCAGCGTAGATCAGGGCCGAATAGCCAAAAACATTCAGTACTTC
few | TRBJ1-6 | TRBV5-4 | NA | CASSYSGMRGSPLHF | TGTGCCAGCAGCTATTCCGGGATGCGGGGTTCACCCCTCCACTTT
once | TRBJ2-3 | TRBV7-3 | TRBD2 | CASSPDWLAGDTDTQYF | TGTGCCAGCAGCCCTGACTGGCTAGCGGGGGACACAGATACGCAGTATTTT
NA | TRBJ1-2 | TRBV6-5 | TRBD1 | CASRTGANYGYTF | TGTGCCAGCAGGACAGGGGCCAACTATGGCTACACCTTC
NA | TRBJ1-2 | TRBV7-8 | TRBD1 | CASSLMGTGQDGYTF | TGTGCCAGCAGCTTAATGGGGACAGGGCAAGATGGCTACACCTTC
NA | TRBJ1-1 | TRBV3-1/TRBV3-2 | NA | CASSPKIQAEAFF | TGTGCCAGCAGTCCTAAGATACAGGCTGAAGCTTTCTTT
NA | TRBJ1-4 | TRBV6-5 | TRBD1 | CASSPRQGGGKLFF | TGTGCCAGCAGTCCACGACAGGGTGGAGGAAAACTGTTTTTT
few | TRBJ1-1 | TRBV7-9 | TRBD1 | CASSLAGTGDEAFF | TGTGCCAGCAGCTTAGCCGGGACAGGGGATGAAGCTTTCTTT
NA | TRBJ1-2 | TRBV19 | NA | CASTQTRNLLYGYTF | TGTGCCAGTACGCAGACACGAAATTTGCTCTATGGCTACACCTTC
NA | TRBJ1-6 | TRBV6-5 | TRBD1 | CACTRDRNSPLHF | TGTGCCTGCACCCGGGACAGAAATTCACCCCTCCACTTT
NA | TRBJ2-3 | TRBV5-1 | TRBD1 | CASSLEGQGILGTDTQYF | TGCGCCAGCAGCTTGGAGGGACAGGGAATTTTAGGCACAGATACGCAGTATTTT
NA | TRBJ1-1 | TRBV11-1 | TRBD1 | CASSSKDRGDTEAFF | TGTGCCAGCAGCTCCAAGGACAGGGGAGACACTGAAGCTTTCTTT
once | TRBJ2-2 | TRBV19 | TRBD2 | CASSITAAGGRDGGELFF | TGTGCCAGTAGTATAACTGCGGCGGGGGGGCGAGATGGCGGGGAGCTGTTTTTT
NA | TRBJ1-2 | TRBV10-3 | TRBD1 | CAISPGTGGFRGYTF | TGTGCCATCAGTCCCGGGACAGGGGGTTTTCGTGGCTACACCTTC
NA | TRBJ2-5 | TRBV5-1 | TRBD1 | CASSATGEYQETQYF | TGCGCCAGCAGCGCGACAGGGGAGTACCAAGAGACCCAGTACTTC
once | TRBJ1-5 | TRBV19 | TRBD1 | CASHGTGTGGYQPQHF | TGTGCCAGTCACGGGACCGGGACAGGCGGTTATCAGCCCCAGCATTTT
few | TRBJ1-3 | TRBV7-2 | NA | CASSLKGSSGNTIYF | TGTGCCAGCAGCTTAAAAGGGAGCTCTGGAAACACCATATATTTT
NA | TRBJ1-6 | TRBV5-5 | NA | CASSFRGSLHF | TGTGCCAGCAGCTTTAGAGGGTCCCTCCACTTT
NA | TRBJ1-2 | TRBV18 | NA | CASSPQGQGYTF | TGTGCCAGCTCACCTCAGGGTCAAGGCTACACCTTC
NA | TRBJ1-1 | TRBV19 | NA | CASSIVTGNTEAFF | TGTGCCAGTAGTATAGTGACGGGGAACACTGAAGCTTTCTTT
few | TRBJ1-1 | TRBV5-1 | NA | CASTRDTNTEAFF | TGCGCCAGCACCAGGGACACGAACACTGAAGCTTTCTTT
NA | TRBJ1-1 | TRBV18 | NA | CASSSSGPDTEAFF | TGTGCCAGCTCATCATCAGGTCCGGACACTGAAGCTTTCTTT
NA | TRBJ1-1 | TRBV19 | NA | CASSIGALNTEAFF | TGTGCCAGTAGTATTGGGGCCCTGAACACTGAAGCTTTCTTT
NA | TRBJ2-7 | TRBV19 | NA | CASSTPDSLGYEQYF | TGTGCCAGTAGTACTCCGGACAGTCTAGGCTACGAGCAGTACTTC
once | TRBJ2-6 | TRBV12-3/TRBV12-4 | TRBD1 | CASSLMDRGPTF | TGTGCCAGCAGTCTTATGGACAGGGGGCCAACTTTC
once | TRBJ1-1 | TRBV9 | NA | CASSPRGWENTEAFF | TGTGCCAGCAGCCCGAGGGGGTGGGAGAACACTGAAGCTTTCTTT
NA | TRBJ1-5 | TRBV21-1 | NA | CASSKAPWDRYSNQPQHF | TGTGCCAGCAGCAAAGCGCCTTGGGACAGATATAGCAATCAGCCCCAGCATTTT
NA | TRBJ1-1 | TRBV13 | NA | CASSPADSEAFF | TGTGCCAGCAGCCCAGCTGACAGTGAAGCTTTCTTT
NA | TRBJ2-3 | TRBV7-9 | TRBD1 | CASSFGTGHTDTQYF | TGTGCCAGCAGCTTCGGGACAGGGCACACAGATACGCAGTATTTT
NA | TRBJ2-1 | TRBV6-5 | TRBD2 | CASSYIGRGGNNEQFF | TGTGCCAGCAGTTACATAGGGCGGGGGGGCAACAATGAGCAGTTCTTC
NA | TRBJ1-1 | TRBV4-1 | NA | CASSQTGNTEAFF | TGCGCCAGCAGCCAAACGGGGAACACTGAAGCTTTCTTT
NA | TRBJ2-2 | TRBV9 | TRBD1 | CASSSGQGARGMDTGELFF | TGTGCCAGCAGCTCGGGACAGGGGGCGCGAGGGATGGACACCGGGGAGCTGTTTTTT
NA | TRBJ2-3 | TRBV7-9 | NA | CASSLRGAYTDTQYF | TGTGCCAGCAGCTTACGGGGGGCCTACACAGATACGCAGTATTTT